This passage covers 19 T cell receptor beta chains from one sample sequenced in a study of control samples from healthy donors and cancer patients. TCRdb keeps only in-frame clones here, not all; method: immunoSEQ multiplex PCR. The table has 150,000 to 200,000 clones, 94% seen once; the top ten hold approximately 15%. Material for sequencing was PBMCs. The receptors originated from a man between 60 and 75 years old with colorectal cancer.

Only one count was recorded for this clone. The genes are TRBV4-1 and TRBJ1-5, with 8 bases lining up with TRBD1. The CDR3 consists of 17 residues. V lost 4 bases, J lost 3 bases, and 11 bases stayed unmatched. Germline assignment: CDR1 MGHRA and CDR2 YSYEKL. The CDR3 spells CASSLQGGISPNQPQHF. The CDR3 DNA reads TGCGCCAGCAGCCTACAGGGGGGGATTAGCCCCAATCAGCCCCAGCATTTT.

This clone came up once. The V and J genes are TRBV5-6 and TRBJ2-3; tentatively, D is TRBD1 (6 bases). V lost 3 bases, J lost 3 bases, and 8 bases lay in between. Germline V gene sequence: CDR1 SGHDT, CDR2 YYEEEE. The CDR3 is 13 amino acids. CDR3 coding DNA: TGTGCCAGCAGCTCAGGGGTAACAGATACGCAGTATTTT. This encodes CASSSGVTDTQYF.

V usage is TRBV6-5 and J usage is TRBJ1-1; D is unresolved. V lost 2 bases to trimming and J lost 0 bases, with 13 bases between them. In germline, CDR1 is MNHEY, CDR2 SVGAGI. The CDR3 has 16 amino acids. The CDR3 loop reads CASSYRTESMNTEAFF. CDR3 nucleotides: TGTGCCAGCAGTTACCGCACGGAGAGCATGAACACTGAAGCTTTCTTT.

The J gene is TRBJ1-3, the V gene TRBV3-1 (or the pseudogene TRBV3-2), with unresolved D. The germline V and J ends were trimmed by 3 bases and 2 bases, with 8 bases remaining between them. Germline V gives CDR1 LGHDT, CDR2 YNNKEL (reference sequence). The CDR3 has 14 amino acids. The CDR3 DNA reads as TGTGCCAGCAGCCAGGGCCAAGCTGGAAACACCATATATTTT. This encodes CASSQGQAGNTIYF.

The rearrangement links TRBV2 to TRBJ2-7; D might be TRBD1 (6 bases). V dropped 4 bases and J dropped 7 bases, with 11 bases sitting between them. CDR3 size: 12 residues. Germline assignment: CDR1 SNHLY and CDR2 FYNNEI. The CDR3 nucleotides are TGTGCCAGCAGTGTCGGGCAGGGGGAGCAGTACTTC. Protein: CASSVGQGEQYF. Full variable domain (missing parts from reference TRBV2 and TRBJ2-7): EPEVTQTPSHQVTQMGQEVILRCVPISNHLYFYWYRQILGQKVEFLVSFYNNEISEKSEIFDDQFSVERPDGSNFTLKIRSTKLEDSAMYFCASSVGQGEQYFGPGTRLTVT.

The chain is built from TRBV18 and TRBJ1-2; D not resolved. This CDR3 is 13 amino acids long. V lost 3 bases and J 4 bases, leaving 9 bases between the germline ends. Germline loops: CDR1 KGHSH, CDR2 LQKENI. CDR3 sequence: CASSPPVSYGYTF. The CDR3 coding sequence is TGTGCCAGCTCACCCCCTGTGTCCTATGGCTACACCTTC.

The rearrangement joins TRBV3-1 (or the pseudogene TRBV3-2) to TRBJ1-2, with 8 bases matching TRBD1. The junction had 5 bases not matched to a gene; V was cut back by 6 bases and J by 5 bases. The CDR3 is 13 residues long. Looked up from germline, CDR1 is LGHDT and CDR2 is YNNKEL (reference sequence). The CDR3 spells CASRAGGEYGYTF. CDR3 DNA: TGTGCCAGCAGGGCAGGGGGCGAGTATGGCTACACCTTC.

The chain carries TRBV7-2 and TRBJ2-2; TRBD2 is a possible D gene (6 bases). The germline V and J ends were trimmed by 0 bases and 8 bases, with 22 bases remaining between them. CDR1 SGHTA and CDR2 FQGNSA come from the germline V gene. This CDR3 is 18 amino acids long. The CDR3 DNA follows: TGTGCCAGCAGCTTAGCGGTGGGCGGGACTGCCGTGGGAGGGGAGCTGTTTTTT. Translation gives CASSLAVGGTAVGGELFF.

By share of the sample, this clone is medium-sized. The chain couples TRBV27 to TRBJ2-7; TRBD1 matches at 10 bases. This CDR3 spans 15 amino acids. Germline V lookup: CDR1 MNHEY, CDR2 SMNVEV (reference sequence). V trimming: 7 bases; J trimming: 4 bases; junction bases outside the gene matches: 10. The CDR3 region is CASTHTGTGEYEQYF. CDR3 in DNA: TGTGCCAGCACACATACCGGGACAGGGGAGTACGAGCAGTACTTC.

The rearrangement joins TRBV7-7 to TRBJ2-3, with D perhaps given as TRBD1 or TRBD2 (6 bases each). This CDR3 is built from 20 residues. Trimming removed 1 base at V and 0 bases at J, with 23 bases between. CDR1 and CDR2 from the germline V gene are SSHAT and FNYEAQ (reference sequence). CDR3 in DNA: TGTGCCAGCAGCTTAGGGGCGGTAACGGGGGCCCCCGTAAGCACAGATACGCAGTATTTT. Protein product: CASSLGAVTGAPVSTDTQYF.

The chain recombines TRBV29-1 with TRBJ1-1; D unresolved. CDR3 length: 16 residues. Germline CDR1 SQVTM, CDR2 ANQGSEA. V lost 3 bases and J lost 1, with 18 bases in between. The chain's CDR3 is CSVDDMKGTANTEAFF. As DNA, the CDR3 is TGCAGCGTTGATGACATGAAGGGAACTGCGAACACTGAAGCTTTCTTT.

V and J are TRBV5-1 and TRBJ2-3; the D gene is possibly TRBD2 (5 bases). The CDR3 is 14 residues long. The V gene's germline CDR1 is SGHRS and CDR2 YFSETQ. V lost 4 bases and J lost 2, with 11 bases in between. The CDR3 sequence: CASSPDLFTDTQYF. The CDR3 nucleotides read TGCGCCAGCAGCCCGGACTTATTCACAGATACGCAGTATTTT. Supplemented by reference TRBV5-1 and TRBJ2-3, the full variable domain reads KAGVTQTPRYLIKTRGQQVTLSCSPISGHRSVSWYQQTPGQGLQFLFEYFSETQRNKGNFPGRFSGRQFSNSRSEMNVSTLELGDSALYLCASSPDLFTDTQYFGPGTRLTVL.

This clone was detected only once. V usage is TRBV18 and J usage is TRBJ2-7; D is undetermined. Trimming stripped 0 bases from V and 0 bases from J, with 6 bases between. The CDR3 spans 14 residues. CDR1 and CDR2 from the germline V gene are KGHSH and LQKENI. The CDR3 is CASSPPTASYEQYF. DNA for the CDR3: TGTGCCAGCTCACCACCCACAGCCTCCTACGAGCAGTACTTC.

The chain carries TRBV10-3 and TRBJ2-7; 7 bases agree with TRBD1. V gave up 0 bases and J gave up 0 bases; unmatched junction bases: 5. CDR1 is ENHRY, CDR2 SYGVKD, per germline. The CDR3 is 16 residues long. Here the CDR3 reads CAISESGQSYSYEQYF. Here the CDR3 DNA reads TGTGCCATCAGTGAGTCGGGACAGTCCTACTCCTACGAGCAGTACTTC.

The chain links TRBV7-2 to TRBJ1-6; D not certain. The ends were cut back, 3 bases at V and 6 bases at J, with 6 bases in the middle. CDR3 size: 13 residues. Germline values: CDR1 SGHTA, CDR2 FQGNSA. CDR3 in amino acids: CASSLDLNSPLHF. The CDR3 bases are TGTGCCAGCAGCTTGGACCTTAATTCACCCCTCCACTTT.

The CDR3 DNA follows: TGTGCCAGCAGTGAATTGGGGGCGGGTCCCTACGAGCAGTACTTC. It codes for CASSELGAGPYEQYF. V is TRBV6-1 and J is TRBJ2-7; possibly TRBD1 for D (6 bases). The CDR3 is 15 residues long. V was shortened by 2 bases and J by 2 bases, with 13 bases between the two germline ends. The germline CDR1 and CDR2 sequences are MNHNS and SASEGT.

This chain links TRBV6-5 with TRBJ2-2; tentative D call: TRBD1 (6 bases). The germline V and J ends were trimmed by 6 bases and 2 bases, with 10 bases remaining between them. Germline CDR1 and CDR2: MNHEY and SVGAGI. CDR3 length equals 14 residues. The CDR3, as DNA: TGTGCCAGCAGCCGGACAGTTAACACCGGGGAGCTGTTTTTT. Its protein is CASSRTVNTGELFF.

The J gene is TRBJ2-1, the V gene TRBV5-1; 7 nucleotides agree with TRBD1. The germline CDR1 and CDR2 sequences are SGHRS and YFSETQ. The CDR3 has 15 amino acids. V lost 5 bases, J lost 4 bases, and 9 bases stayed unmatched. CDR3 amino acids: CASRWGDRAYNEQFF. Written as DNA, the CDR3 is TGCGCCAGCAGATGGGGAGACAGGGCTTACAATGAGCAGTTCTTC.

The J gene is TRBJ1-2, the V gene TRBV2; D not resolved. This CDR3 region has 12 residues. With 8 bases removed from V and 0 bases from J, the gap between germline ends came to 7 bases. The V gene's germline CDR1 is SNHLY and CDR2 FYNNEI. CDR3 residues: CASGGTNYGYTF. CDR3 DNA: TGTGCCAGCGGCGGGACTAACTATGGCTACACCTTC.